This record concerns one T cell receptor beta chain sequence. The antigen is unknown. The CDR3 loop spans 18 amino acids. V shed 0 bases and J 5 bases; nucleotides not matched to a gene: 9. Germline V gene lookup returns CDR1 SGDLS and CDR2 YYNGEE. This record belongs to a study of long-term antiretroviral therapy in people with HIV. The authors ran the immunoSEQ assay, v3.0, at survey level. Using immunoSEQ multiplex PCR, the repertoire was profiled, and TCRdb retains in-frame clones only, with some absent. The sample includes 4,500 or so clones, roughly 91% of them seen just once. Cryopreserved PBMC, at roughly 0.85-11 million per sample, were present before DNA extraction. Whole-study results and caveats: Repertoires looked antigen-experienced, with only a slight naive shift after ART.

The specimen was unsorted PBMCs, collected 1.3 years after starting antiretroviral therapy. The clonotype comes from a woman in her fifties or sixties with HIV. This rearrangement joins TRBV9 to TRBJ2-1, with 12 bases matching TRBD2. In DNA form, the CDR3 reads TGTGCCAGCAGCGTAGGACTAGCGGGGGTACAAAGACACAATGAGCAGTTCTTC. It yields the protein CASSVGLAGVQRHNEQFF.